These 9 T cell receptor beta chains share one sample of origin, sequenced in a study of T cell responses to AZD1222 COVID-19 vaccine (dated by TCRdb to the early 2020s). The time point label, as the study defines it: baseline before first vaccination. Libraries came from the immunoSEQ multiplex PCR assay. The table was pulled from immuneACCESS by TCRdb, which kept in-frame rearrangements only. Such tables lose some clones; where checked, under half of the loss comes from unresolved V genes, and the rest has no known cause. The sample table holds roughly 160,000 clones, of which about 90% were seen once. Jointly, the top ten make up around 2% of the sample. Sample: peripheral blood, taken on day 0 of AZD1222 vaccination. The source is an adult in good health.

The V gene is TRBV6-5, the J gene TRBJ2-1; 9 bases align to TRBD2. This CDR3 comprises 16 residues. V lost 4 bases and J lost 2; bases outside the gene matches: 6. The germline V gene has CDR1 MNHEY and CDR2 SVGAGI. CDR3 sequence: CASSSKRGAPYNEQFF. Here the CDR3 DNA reads TGTGCCAGCAGTTCCAAGCGGGGGGCTCCCTACAATGAGCAGTTCTTC.

The chain combines TRBV5-4 with TRBJ2-1, with 7 bases lining up with TRBD1. The CDR3 runs 14 residues. Trimming took 0 bases from V and 4 from J; bases not matched to a gene: 1. In germline, CDR1 is SGHNT, CDR2 YYREEE (reference sequence). The chain's CDR3 is CASSLGQGYNEQFF. CDR3 DNA sequence: TGTGCCAGCAGCTTGGGACAGGGATACAATGAGCAGTTCTTC.

The rearrangement links TRBV10-3 to TRBJ1-1, with D maybe TRBD1 (5 bases). Trimming removed 6 bases at V and 1 base at J, with 12 bases between. CDR1 and CDR2 (germline): ENHRY, SYGVKD. This CDR3 has 14 residues. DNA for the CDR3: TGTGCCATCAGGGAGAGAAGGGGGAACACTGAAGCTTTCTTT. It yields the protein CAIRERRGNTEAFF.

The genes are TRBV25-1 and TRBJ2-1, with 11 bases identical to TRBD2. Unmatched junction bases numbered 4, after V lost 8 bases and J lost 13 bases. From germline, CDR1 is MGHDK and CDR2 SYGVNS. The CDR3 is 11 amino acids. As DNA, the CDR3 is TGTGCCAGCGCTAGCGGGAGGATCCAGTTCTTC. Translating it yields CASASGRIQFF.

J is TRBJ2-2 and V is TRBV6-5; D not resolved. Per the germline V gene, CDR1 is MNHEY and CDR2 is SVGAGI. The germline V and J ends were trimmed by 10 bases and 0 bases, with 12 bases remaining between them. The CDR3 runs 14 residues. DNA of the CDR3: TGTGCCACCTCTGGAATTGCGAACACCGGGGAGCTGTTTTTT. As protein: CATSGIANTGELFF.

The chain has TRBV9 and TRBJ1-3; D unclear. The CDR3 runs to 16 residues. V was cut by 4 bases and J by 1 base, with 15 bases left in between. Germline assignment: CDR1 SGDLS and CDR2 YYNGEE. For the CDR3, the DNA is TGTGCCAGCAGCCCCCACCGCAGCCAATCTGGAAACACCATATATTTT. Its translation is CASSPHRSQSGNTIYF.

The rearrangement links TRBV18 to TRBJ1-4, with D tentatively TRBD1 (6 bases). Germline CDR1 is KGHSH and CDR2 is LQKENI. The CDR3 covers 14 residues. Trimming took 3 bases from V and 5 from J, leaving 10 bases between them. The CDR3 here is CASSPGAGNEKLFF. CDR3 sequence (DNA): TGTGCCAGCTCACCGGGGGCCGGCAATGAAAAACTGTTTTTT.

This clone has a handful of counts. The chain uses TRBV14 and TRBJ1-1; TRBD1 matches 7 bases. This CDR3 region has 16 residues. Unmatched junction bases numbered 10, after V lost 6 bases and J lost 0 bases. In germline, CDR1 is SGHDN, CDR2 FVKESK. The CDR3: CASSPRTGGMNTEAFF. CDR3 nucleotides: TGTGCCAGCAGTCCTAGGACAGGAGGCATGAACACTGAAGCTTTCTTT.

The CDR3 bases are TGTGCTCCCCCCGGGACTTCGTCAAATCCTGAAAGCATTCAGTACTTC. This gives the protein CAPPGTSSNPESIQYF. The chain employs TRBV19 and TRBJ2-4; a possible D gene is TRBD2 (6 bases). The CDR3 sequence is 16 residues long. Per the germline V gene, CDR1 is LNHDA and CDR2 is SQIVND (reference sequence).